This T cell receptor (beta chain) was recorded in a study of cytomegalovirus exposure and HLA in healthy donors. Notes on the study in general: Listed as cytomegalovirus-associated were 170 or so TCR beta chains. For most subjects, TCR beta sequences were reported to predict HLA-A and HLA-B alleles with accuracy. Among immune exposure information, only CMV serostatus was available.

This CDR3 has 15 amino acids. Germline CDR1 reads SGDLS; CDR2 reads YYNGEE. The PCR employed 60 Vbeta primers together with 13 Jbeta primers. Sequencing used immunoSEQ multiplex PCR; TCRdb keeps in-frame clones, though not all of them. The table has about 140,000 clones, about 74% seen once; the top ten hold around 2%. Worth noting for this clone: Its antigen is still unknown.

V usage is TRBV9 and J usage is TRBJ2-5; 10 bases map to TRBD2. The tail of the sequence fits TRBJ2-7 better, so the J call may be wrong. Sequenced material: PBMCs. The TCR originated in a man aged 25 to 40 in good health and CMV-seronegative. CDR3 in amino acids: CASSPRTSGSYEQYF. In DNA, the CDR3 is TGTGCCAGCAGCCCCCGGACTAGCGGTTCCTACGAGCAGTACTTC.